What follows are 26 T cell receptor beta chains derived from one specimen sequenced in a study of beta chain features in type 1 diabetes. Expressed TCRB transcripts got sequenced, as all isolated RNA was reverse transcribed. Profiled with immunoSEQ multiplex PCR; TCRdb holds only in-frame clones, not every one. The data contain under 450,000 clones, approximately 15% of them seen just once; the ten biggest clones take up roughly 0.035%. The sample taken for sequencing was naive CD4+ T cells from blood. The source is a man younger than 45 in good health.

The chain recombines TRBV11-1 with TRBJ2-3, with TRBD1 matching 8 bases. Trimming cost V 5 bases and J 2 bases; bases outside gene matches: 9. The CDR3 runs to 16 residues. CDR1 is SGHAT and CDR2 is FQDESV in the germline V gene (reference sequence). The CDR3 DNA sequence: TGTGCCAGCAGCCCAAGGCGGACAGGGTTCACAGATACGCAGTATTTT. Amino acid sequence: CASSPRRTGFTDTQYF.

The chain links TRBV4-3 to TRBJ2-7, with 9 bases matching TRBD1. CDR3 size: 17 residues. Losses at the gene ends were 1 base for V and 0 bases for J; bases not matched to a gene: 7. The V gene's germline CDR1 is LGHNA and CDR2 YSLEER. The chain's CDR3 is CASSQGKQGASSYEQYF. The CDR3 DNA reads as TGCGCCAGCAGCCAAGGGAAACAGGGGGCTAGCTCCTACGAGCAGTACTTC.

J is TRBJ2-5 and V is TRBV11-2; D is possibly TRBD1 (6 bases). This CDR3 is 17 amino acids long. V lost 1 base, J lost 1 base, and 16 bases lay in between. Per the germline V gene, CDR1 is SGHAT and CDR2 is FQNNGV. CDR3 nucleotides: TGTGCCAGCAGCTTAGGGTGGGGGCAGAACCCCCAAGAGACCCAGTACTTC. Translating gives CASSLGWGQNPQETQYF.

As for this clone: Because the CDR3's place on the DNA is in doubt, the DNA is left out and the CDR3 is given as listed by TCRdb. The chain is built from TRBV29-1 and TRBJ2-1; the table's D call, TRBD2, was not checked against the DNA. Germline V gives CDR1 SQVTM, CDR2 ANQGSEA. The CDR3 length equals 11 residues, ends included. CDR3 in amino acids: CSVGEGTSAFF.

V usage is TRBV6-1 and J usage is TRBJ2-1; 7 nucleotides line up with TRBD1. This CDR3 has 13 amino acids. With V trimmed by 4 bases and J by 10 bases, 7 bases remained unmatched. The V gene's germline CDR1 is MNHNS and CDR2 SASEGT. The CDR3 DNA is TGTGCCAGCAGTGCTACAGGGGCGGAAGAGCAGTTCTTC. Protein product: CASSATGAEEQFF.

This clone was counted between two and nine times. CDR3 sequence reads: CAINTGQVSSYEQYV. The DNA of the CDR3 is TGTGCCATCAATACAGGACAGGTTAGCTCCTACGAGCAGTACGTC. The rearrangement uses TRBV10-3 and TRBJ2-7; 7 bases are shared with TRBD1. CDR3 length: 15 residues. Trimming took 7 bases from V and 0 from J; bases not matched to a gene: 9. Germline lookup yields CDR1 ENHRY and CDR2 SYGVKD.

This clone has only a few counts. The V call is TRBV7-9, the J call TRBJ2-3, with TRBD1 matching 7 bases. This CDR3 is built from 15 residues. CDR1 and CDR2 (germline): SEHNR, FQNEAQ (reference sequence). Unmatched junction bases numbered 6, after V lost 0 bases and J lost 6 bases. This chain's CDR3 is CASSLAGGELDTQYF. As DNA, the CDR3 is TGTGCCAGCAGCTTAGCAGGGGGCGAACTTGATACGCAGTATTTT.

This clone was counted a few times. The CDR3 nucleotides are TGCAGCGTTCAACAGGGGCCTAGAGCAGCGGGACTTTTTAGGAATGAGCAGTTCTTC. Translated: CSVQQGPRAAGLFRNEQFF. This chain joins TRBV29-1 and TRBJ2-1; D possibly matches TRBD1 or TRBD2 (7 bases each). Germline CDR1 is SQVTM and CDR2 is ANQGSEA. The V gene lost 5 bases and the J gene lost 7 bases, with 33 bases spanning the gap. The CDR3 sequence is 19 residues long.

This clone has only a few counts. The chain couples TRBV25-1 to TRBJ1-2, with a weak D call TRBD1 (6 bases). In germline, CDR1 is MGHDK, CDR2 SYGVNS. The CDR3 loop spans 15 amino acids. With 4 bases removed from V and 7 bases from J, the gap between germline ends came to 19 bases. Written as DNA, the CDR3 is TGTGCCAGCAGTGGCCCGGGGGGGCTAAGAGGTGGCTACACCTTC. It yields the protein CASSGPGGLRGGYTF.

This chain links TRBV9 with TRBJ2-3; D ambiguous. Germline V gives CDR1 SGDLS, CDR2 YYNGEE. Trimming cost V 3 bases and J 0 bases, with 8 bases left between them. The CDR3 consists of 14 residues. The CDR3 loop is CASSARLSTDTQYF. The CDR3, as DNA: TGTGCCAGCAGCGCCCGTTTGAGCACAGATACGCAGTATTTT.

This clone was seen only a few times. This chain links TRBV29-1 with TRBJ1-3, with D possibly matching TRBD1 (5 bases). The CDR3 has 14 amino acids. Between the trimmed V and J ends, which lost 4 bases and 0 bases, there was a span of 10 bases. The germline V gene has CDR1 SQVTM and CDR2 ANQGSEA. CDR3 bases: TGCAGCGTTGCTGGGCAGGGCTCTGGAAACACCATATATTTT. This codes for CSVAGQGSGNTIYF.

This clone was seen a few times. J is TRBJ2-6 and V is TRBV29-1; 8 nucleotides match TRBD2. The CDR3 is made up of 16 amino acids. Germline V CDR1 and CDR2: SQVTM, ANQGSEA. After removal of 7 bases from V and 0 bases from J, the junction contained 8 bases not matched to a gene. The DNA of the CDR3 is TGCAGCGCTGGCCGGGAGGGTTCCTCTGGGGCCAACGTCCTGACTTTC. Translating it yields CSAGREGSSGANVLTF.

This clone was counted a few times. This sequence joins TRBV27 and TRBJ2-4; 11 nucleotides align to TRBD2. Germline V gene sequence: CDR1 MNHEY, CDR2 SMNVEV (reference sequence). The CDR3 is 16 residues long. V was clipped by 6 bases and J by 9 bases; unmatched bases: 13. CDR3 region: CASSLLAGGPFPIQYF. CDR3 nucleotides: TGTGCCAGCAGCCTCCTAGCGGGAGGTCCCTTTCCCATTCAGTACTTC.

The chain employs TRBV30 and TRBJ2-3; D is possibly TRBD2 (6 bases). This CDR3 is 15 amino acids long. Germline V gene sequence: CDR1 GTSNPN, CDR2 SVGIG (reference sequence). V lost 4 bases to trimming and J lost 2 bases, with 16 bases between them. CDR3 in amino acids: CAWNRGRRDTDTQYF. CDR3 coding DNA: TGTGCCTGGAATCGGGGGAGGCGGGACACAGATACGCAGTATTTT.

This rearrangement joins TRBV2 to TRBJ2-3; 7 nucleotides align to TRBD1. After removal of 8 bases from V and 0 bases from J, the junction contained 2 bases not matched to a gene. CDR1 and CDR2 (germline): SNHLY, FYNNEI. The CDR3 sequence is 13 residues long. The CDR3 loop reads CASGGQSTDTQYF. The CDR3 bases are TGTGCCAGCGGGGGACAGAGCACAGATACGCAGTATTTT.

This clone was counted only a few times. The chain has TRBV7-9 and TRBJ1-4, with D unclear. Trimming removed 1 base at V and 4 bases at J, with 10 bases between. Germline CDR1 SEHNR, CDR2 FQNEAQ (reference sequence). The CDR3 is 15 residues long. CDR3 in amino acids: CASSLEGRINEKLFF. The CDR3 DNA sequence: TGTGCCAGCAGCTTAGAAGGGAGGATTAATGAAAAACTGTTTTTT.

CDR3 sequence reads: CASSLSGTASTDTQYF. CDR3 bases: TGTGCCAGCAGCTTATCCGGGACAGCTAGCACAGATACGCAGTATTTT. This chain connects TRBV7-2 to TRBJ2-3; 7 nucleotides agree with TRBD1. The CDR3 consists of 16 residues. V lost 2 bases, J lost 0 bases, and 5 bases stayed unmatched. CDR1 and CDR2 (germline): SGHTA, FQGNSA.

This clone has just a few counts. V and J are TRBV5-1 and TRBJ2-4, with D perhaps given as TRBD1 or TRBD2 (5 bases each). The CDR3 is 14 amino acids. The V end lost 3 bases, the J end lost 5 bases, and 12 bases lay between the germline ends. From germline, CDR1 is SGHRS and CDR2 YFSETQ. The CDR3 DNA follows: TGCGCCAGCAGCTCCGGGACGGACGAAAACATTCAGTACTTC. Translated, it gives CASSSGTDENIQYF.

The chain uses TRBV5-6 and TRBJ2-5; no definite D call. The CDR3 covers 14 residues. From germline, CDR1 is SGHDT and CDR2 YYEEEE. Trimming removed 7 bases from V and 5 bases from J, with 18 bases in between. CDR3 coding DNA: TGTGCCAGCCTCAGTATCCAAAGATTGGAGACCCAGTACTTC. Translating it yields CASLSIQRLETQYF.

The chain uses TRBV9 and TRBJ1-1; D ambiguous. The germline V and J ends were trimmed by 1 base and 1 base, with 17 bases remaining between them. Germline CDR1 and CDR2: SGDLS and YYNGEE. The length of the CDR3 is 17 residues. The CDR3 nucleotides are TGTGCCAGCAGCGTATCGGGCCAGAGTGTCGGGAACACTGAAGCTTTCTTT. Translation gives CASSVSGQSVGNTEAFF.

This clone turned up a few times. V and J are TRBV5-1 and TRBJ2-5, with 9 bases fitting TRBD1. The V gene's germline CDR1 is SGHRS and CDR2 YFSETQ. The CDR3 is 13 residues long. Trimming took 7 bases from V and 9 from J; bases not matched to a gene: 10. CDR3 residues: CASGAQRQGAQYF. The CDR3 nucleotides are TGCGCCAGCGGCGCCCAGAGACAGGGGGCCCAGTACTTC.

This clone has just a few counts. Compared with germline, one end of the junction differs, possibly owing to a read error. The gene calls are TRBV6-1 and TRBJ2-1; no firm D call. The CDR3 is 13 amino acids. Germline V gives CDR1 MNHNS, CDR2 SASEGT. The CDR3: CASRAPSHNEQFF. For the CDR3, the DNA is TGTGCCAGCAGGGCCCCCTCCCACAATGAGCAGTTCTTC.

This clone was seen more than once but under ten times. This chain connects TRBV18 to TRBJ1-2; 7 bases fit TRBD1. Per germline, CDR1 KGHSH and CDR2 LQKENI. This CDR3 comprises 13 residues. Trimming at V came to 6 bases and at J to 8 bases, leaving 9 bases not matched to a gene. The CDR3 is CASSPNRGLGYTF. Written as DNA, the CDR3 is TGTGCCAGCTCGCCCAATAGGGGGCTAGGCTACACCTTC. Complete variable domain (other parts from reference TRBV18 and TRBJ1-2): NAGVMQNPRHLVRRRGQEARLRCSPMKGHSHVYWYRQLPEEGLKFMVYLQKENIIDESGMPKERFSAEFPKEGPSILRIQQVVRGDSAAYFCASSPNRGLGYTFGSGTRLTVV.

The rearrangement joins TRBV6-1 to TRBJ2-1, with 10 bases lining up with TRBD2. In germline, CDR1 is MNHNS, CDR2 SASEGT. The V and J ends lost 3 bases and 11 bases, in that order; junction bases with no gene match: 7. The CDR3 covers 14 residues. The CDR3 spells CASSDMASGSKQFF. For the CDR3, the DNA is TGTGCCAGCAGTGATATGGCTAGCGGGAGCAAGCAGTTCTTC.

The rearrangement links TRBV19 to TRBJ2-3, with D possibly TRBD2 on 5 matching bases. CDR3 size: 16 residues. The germline V gene encodes CDR1 LNHDA and CDR2 SQIVND (reference sequence). Trimming took 4 bases from V and 2 from J, leaving 16 bases between them. The DNA for the CDR3 is TGTGCCAGTAGTAAGGTTGGGAGATTGGCCACAGATACGCAGTATTTT. It specifies CASSKVGRLATDTQYF.

This clone turned up a few times. V gene TRBV9 combines with J gene TRBJ2-1, with D possibly matching TRBD2 (6 bases). The germline gives CDR1 SGDLS, CDR2 YYNGEE. The CDR3 covers 15 residues. Trimming left V 4 bases short and J 7 bases short, with 18 bases between. The CDR3 loop is CASSSGLQPENEQFF. The CDR3 DNA sequence: TGTGCCAGCAGCTCGGGACTCCAGCCAGAAAATGAGCAGTTCTTC.